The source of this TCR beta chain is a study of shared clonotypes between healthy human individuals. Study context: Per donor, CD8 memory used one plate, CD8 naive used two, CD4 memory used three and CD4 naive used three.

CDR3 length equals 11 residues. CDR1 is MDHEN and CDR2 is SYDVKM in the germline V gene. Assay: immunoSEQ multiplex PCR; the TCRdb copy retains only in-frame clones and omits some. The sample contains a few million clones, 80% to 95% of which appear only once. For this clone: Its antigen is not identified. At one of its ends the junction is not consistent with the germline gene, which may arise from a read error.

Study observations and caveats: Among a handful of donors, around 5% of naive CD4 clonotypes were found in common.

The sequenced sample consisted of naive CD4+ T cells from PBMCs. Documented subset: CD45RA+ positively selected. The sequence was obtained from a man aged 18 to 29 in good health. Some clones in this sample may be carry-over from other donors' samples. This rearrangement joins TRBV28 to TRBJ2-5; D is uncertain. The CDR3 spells CAGSSGETQYF. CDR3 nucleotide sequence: TGTGCCGGCAGTTCAGGAGAGACCCAGTACTTC.